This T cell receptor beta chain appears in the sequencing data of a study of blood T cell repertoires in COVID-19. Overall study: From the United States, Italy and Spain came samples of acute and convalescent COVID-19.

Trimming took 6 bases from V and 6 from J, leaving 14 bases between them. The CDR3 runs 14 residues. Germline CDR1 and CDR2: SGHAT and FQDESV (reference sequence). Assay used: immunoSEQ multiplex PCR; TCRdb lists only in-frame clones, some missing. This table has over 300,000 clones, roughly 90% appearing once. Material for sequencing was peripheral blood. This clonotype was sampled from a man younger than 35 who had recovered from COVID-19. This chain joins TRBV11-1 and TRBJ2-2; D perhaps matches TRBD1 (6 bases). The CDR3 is CASSPGQFAGELFF. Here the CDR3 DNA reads TGTGCCAGCAGTCCAGGACAGTTCGCCGGGGAGCTGTTTTTT.